The clone carrying this T cell receptor beta chain appeared many times. Its specificity is not known. Germline CDR1 and CDR2: SGHNT and YENEEA. The V end was cut by 6 bases, the J end by 6 bases, with 14 bases between. This CDR3 spans 13 amino acids. TCRdb fed the reads into MiXCR, producing one record per CDR3 protein. The table records 150,000 to 200,000 distinct CDR3 sequences, under 25% of them present only once. This sample was taken from a study of T cell repertoires in cytomegalovirus infection. General study results and limits: Dominating the ex vivo response were TCR beta clonotypes that were CMV-specific and HLA-C-restricted.

This chain connects TRBV11-3 to TRBJ1-1, with D maybe TRBD1 (6 bases). What was sequenced was PBMCs. The sequence was collected from a human donor in good health (CMV status not recorded). Some clones in this sample may be carry-over from other donors' samples. This CDR3 is CASSKGGRSEAFF. The CDR3 DNA is TGTGCCAGCAGTAAGGGGGGACGGTCTGAAGCTTTCTTT.